The present TCR beta chain was sequenced within a study of T cells in tumors after PD-1 blockade. Across the study: No patient had prior checkpoint blockade, systemic immunosuppression, or radiotherapy within 4 weeks. Blood samples averaged around 110,000 templates (range 24,679-257,772) and 36,536 unique clonotypes. A subset received ongoing vismodegib 150 mg daily alongside anti-PD-1 therapy.

CDR3 length: 13 residues. V lost 5 bases, J lost 0 bases, and 7 bases lay in between. Study-wide points: Some novel exhausted tumor clones appeared in pre-treatment blood, suggesting peripheral recruitment.

On this clone: Its antigen is unknown.

Here immunoSEQ multiplex PCR was the method, and the copy in TCRdb shows in-frame clones only, minus some. The sample shows tens of thousands of clones, approximately 79% of them seen only once. The genes are TRBV12-3 or TRBV12-4 and TRBJ1-1; D gene uncertain. The TCR originated in a human donor with advanced basal cell or squamous cell carcinoma (not recorded which). Source: PBMCs, taken before anti-PD-1 therapy. CDR3 sequence reads: CASSLKMNTEAFF. DNA of the CDR3: TGTGCCAGCAGTCTTAAAATGAACACTGAAGCTTTCTTT.